This TCR beta chain was identified in a study of early T cells in non-severe SARS-CoV-2 infection. As for the study in general: Whole-blood bulk RNA, unsorted, was sequenced, and chains were unpaired.

Via MiXCR, TCRdb re-called the 5' RACE reads, giving one row per CDR3 protein. In the table there are roughly 54,000 distinct CDR3 sequences, about 7.7% of which are singletons. Many counts were recorded for this clonotype. Germline values: CDR1 SGHVS, CDR2 FQNEAQ. The length of the CDR3 is 12 residues. The ends were cut back, 2 bases at V and 8 bases at J, with 7 bases in the middle. The sequences come from whole blood, collected at baseline. The V call is TRBV7-8, the J call TRBJ2-1; no clear D. This receptor was taken from an adult who was a healthcare worker with PCR-confirmed SARS-CoV-2 infection or an uninfected control (not recorded which). CDR3 amino acids: CASSLFRDEQFF. For the CDR3, the DNA is TGTGCCAGCAGCTTATTCCGAGATGAGCAGTTCTTC.